Listed below are T cell receptor beta chains from one sample, sequenced in a study of T cell responses to AZD1222 COVID-19 vaccine. Assay: immunoSEQ multiplex PCR; the TCRdb copy retains only in-frame clones and omits some. There are 150,000 to 200,000 clones in the sample; about 93% occur only once, and around 0.98% lies in the top ten. The source was peripheral blood, collected 28 days after the second dose of the MenACWY control vaccine. The source is an adult who received the MenACWY meningococcal vaccine as a control. Each CDR3 is given with its conserved first and last residue. A D gene is named only where the DNA matches it firmly. The size of a clone is reported for some rows only, either as once, few or many, or as a class for expanded clones.

TRBV19	NA	TRBJ1-5	NA	TGTGCCAGTAGTTCCGACGGGACGCGAGGTCAGCCCCAGCATTTT	CASSSDGTRGQPQHF
TRBV11-3	NA	TRBJ1-5	NA	TGTGCCAGCAGCCGCAGGGATAGCAATCAGCCCCAGCATTTT	CASSRRDSNQPQHF
TRBV19	NA	TRBJ1-6	NA	TGTGCCAGTAGCCAAGCGAGGACTAATTCACCCCTCCACTTT	CASSQARTNSPLHF
TRBV15	NA	TRBJ1-5	NA	TGTGCCACCAGCAGAGGAGGGGCTAATCAGCCCCAGCATTTT	CATSRGGANQPQHF
TRBV30	NA	TRBJ2-7	NA	TGTGCCTGGAGTGTAATGGGTGAGCAGTACTTC	CAWSVMGEQYF
TRBV18	NA	TRBJ2-5	NA	TGTGCCAGCTCAATCCAAGAGACCCAGTACTTC	CASSIQETQYF
TRBV18	NA	TRBJ1-5	NA	TGTGCCAGCTCAGGTGACAGGAGCAATCAGCCCCAGCATTTT	CASSGDRSNQPQHF
TRBV12-3/TRBV12-4	NA	TRBJ1-1	NA	TGTGCCAGCAGCCCTCTTGTGGACACTGAAGCTTTCTTT	CASSPLVDTEAFF
TRBV9	NA	TRBJ2-3	NA	TGTGCCAGCAGCGAACTCCCCCCGACAGGGAGGTTCACAGATACGCAGTATTTT	CASSELPPTGRFTDTQYF
TRBV5-5	NA	TRBJ1-2	TRBD1	TGTGCCAGCAGCTTGGCCCAGGGGGCTGGAGGCTACACCTTC	CASSLAQGAGGYTF
TRBV18	NA	TRBJ2-5	NA	TGTGCCAGCTCTTCAAAGGGGAAACAAGAGACCCAGTACTTC	CASSSKGKQETQYF
TRBV18	NA	TRBJ1-2	TRBD1	TGTGCCAGCTCACCACAGACAGGGGACGGCTATGGCTACACCTTC	CASSPQTGDGYGYTF
TRBV5-6	NA	TRBJ2-1	NA	TGTGCCAGCAGCAGGCGTGGGGGGCCCAATGAGCAGTTCTTC	CASSRRGGPNEQFF
TRBV11-1	NA	TRBJ1-1	NA	TGTGCCAGCAGCTTATACGAGGGGACTAGCACTGAAGCTTTCTTT	CASSLYEGTSTEAFF
TRBV6-1	NA	TRBJ1-5	NA	TGTGCCAGCAGTGAAATTGGGCGGGGCCCCAATCAGCCCCAGCATTTT	CASSEIGRGPNQPQHF
TRBV9	NA	TRBJ1-2	TRBD1	TGTGCCAGCAGCGGAACCGGGACAGGGGGTTGGGGCTACACCTTC	CASSGTGTGGWGYTF
TRBV25-1	once	TRBJ1-1	NA	TGTGCCAGCGTACAGACAGGAGTCATGAACACTGAAGCTTTCTTT	CASVQTGVMNTEAFF
TRBV7-9	NA	TRBJ1-2	NA	TGTGCCAGCAGCTTAGCCGGACAGCACCGAGGCTACACCTTC	CASSLAGQHRGYTF
TRBV7-8	NA	TRBJ2-5	NA	TGTGCCAGCAGCTGGGGCGCGAACCGAGAGACCCAGTACTTC	CASSWGANRETQYF
TRBV7-2	NA	TRBJ2-1	NA	TGTGCCAGCAGCTTAGTTTCCTACCGTGACCGGCAGTTCTTC	CASSLVSYRDRQFF
TRBV10-3	NA	TRBJ2-7	TRBD1	TGTGCCATCTCGGGACAGGGTAGCTACGAGCAGTACTTC	CAISGQGSYEQYF
TRBV6-6	NA	TRBJ1-2	TRBD1	TGTGCCAGCAGTCTCCCCCCGGACAGGGTGGCGACCTATGGCTACACCTTC	CASSLPPDRVATYGYTF
TRBV18	NA	TRBJ1-2	NA	TGTGCCAGCTCACGGAGCCAGGGCAAGGGTGGCTACACCTTC	CASSRSQGKGGYTF
TRBV30	NA	TRBJ1-5	TRBD1	TGTGCCTGGAGTGTAGGCAGGGGGCGAAGTCAGCCCCAGCATTTT	CAWSVGRGRSQPQHF
TRBV30	NA	TRBJ2-4	TRBD2	TGTGCCTGGAGTGTACAACGGGGGGTGTCCAAAAACATTCAGTACTTC	CAWSVQRGVSKNIQYF
TRBV19	NA	TRBJ1-1	TRBD1	TGTGCCAGTAGTTGGGGGACAGGGATGAACACTGAAGCTTTCTTT	CASSWGTGMNTEAFF
TRBV6-6	few	TRBJ2-7	TRBD1	TGTGCCAGCAGGGAAGGGGCAGGGGGCTCCTACGAGCAGTACTTC	CASREGAGGSYEQYF
TRBV19	NA	TRBJ1-5	NA	TGTGCCAGTACGGCTAGCAATCAGCCCCAGCATTTT	CASTASNQPQHF
TRBV5-4	NA	TRBJ2-1	TRBD2	TGTGCCAGCAGGACCGGGACTAGGGATTACAATGAGCAGTTCTTC	CASRTGTRDYNEQFF
TRBV6-2/TRBV6-3	NA	TRBJ2-7	NA	TGTGCCAGCAGCCTACGGCTTGGCGAGCAGTACTTC	CASSLRLGEQYF